The 5 T cell receptor beta chains listed next were all sequenced from one sample in a study of CXCR3-negative and CXCR3-positive naive CD8 T cells. Researchers prepared the TRB cDNA libraries using 5' RACE with UMI labels. TCRdb re-called the 5' RACE reads and shows each CDR3 protein once, DNA omitted. The sample spans 100,000 to 150,000 distinct CDR3 sequences; the ten largest clones claim approximately 0.29%. The sequenced sample was naive CXCR3- CD8+ T cells from blood. Stated subset: CD45RO-CCR7+CD27+CD95- naive CD8+ T cells lacking CXCR3 (TNR3-). Every receptor here comes from a human donor in good health. Some clones in this sample may be carry-over from other donors' samples.

V is TRBV28 and J is TRBJ1-2; TCRdb selects TRBD1, and the lack of DNA leaves this call unchecked. CDR1 is MDHEN, CDR2 SYDVKM, per germline. This CDR3 comprises 17 residues. The CDR3 reads CASSPLPGGQGGYGYTF.

The V call is TRBV12-3 or TRBV12-4, the J call TRBJ2-1; TCRdb proposes TRBD1, but this gene call is untestable without DNA. This CDR3 comprises 15 residues. CDR3: CASRRPGGAYNEQFF.

V and J are TRBV10-3 and TRBJ2-7; TCRdb selects TRBD1, and the lack of DNA leaves this call unchecked. Germline V CDR1 and CDR2: ENHRY, SYGVKD. The CDR3 length is 17 residues. CDR3 in amino acids: CAISESPLGQGNYEQYF.

The chain is built from TRBV19 and TRBJ1-1; TCRdb lists TRBD1, though no DNA is available to test this call. Per the germline V gene, CDR1 is LNHDA and CDR2 is SQIVND (reference sequence). CDR3 length: 13 amino acids. The CDR3 sequence is CASSIWGETEAFF.

The CDR3 sequence is CASSGARGQTNNEQFF. V is TRBV25-1 and J is TRBJ2-1; TCRdb's D gene call, TRBD1, goes unchecked for lack of DNA. Germline V gives CDR1 MGHDK, CDR2 SYGVNS. This CDR3 has 16 residues. Complete variable domain (other parts from reference TRBV25-1 and TRBJ2-1): EADIYQTPRYLVIGTGKKITLECSQTMGHDKMYWYQQDPGMELHLIHYSYGVNSTEKGDLSSESTVSRIRTEHFPLTLESARPSHTSQYLCASSGARGQTNNEQFFGPGTRLTVL.